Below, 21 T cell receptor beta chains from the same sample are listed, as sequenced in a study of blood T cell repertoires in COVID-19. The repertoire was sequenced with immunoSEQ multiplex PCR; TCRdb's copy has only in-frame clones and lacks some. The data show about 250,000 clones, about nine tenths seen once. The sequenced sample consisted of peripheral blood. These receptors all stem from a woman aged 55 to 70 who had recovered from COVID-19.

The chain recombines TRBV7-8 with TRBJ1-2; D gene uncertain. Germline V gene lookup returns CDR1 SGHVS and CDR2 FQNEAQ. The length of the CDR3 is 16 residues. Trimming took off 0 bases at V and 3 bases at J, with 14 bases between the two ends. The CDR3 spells CASSLALEAGYYGYTF. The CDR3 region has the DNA TGTGCCAGCAGCTTAGCATTGGAGGCCGGATACTATGGCTACACCTTC.

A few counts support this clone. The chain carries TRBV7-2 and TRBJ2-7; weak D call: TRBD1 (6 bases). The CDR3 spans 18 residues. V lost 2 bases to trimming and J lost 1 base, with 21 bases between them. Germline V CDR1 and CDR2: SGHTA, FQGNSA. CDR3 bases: TGTGCCAGCAGCTTACCCCCTCATGGCAGGGGTATATCCTACGAGCAGTACTTC. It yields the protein CASSLPPHGRGISYEQYF.

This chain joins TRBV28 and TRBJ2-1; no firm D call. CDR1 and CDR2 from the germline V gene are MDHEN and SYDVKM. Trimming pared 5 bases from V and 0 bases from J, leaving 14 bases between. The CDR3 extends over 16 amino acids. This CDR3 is CASSERGRSSYNEQFF. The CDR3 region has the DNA TGTGCCAGCAGTGAACGCGGCAGAAGCTCCTACAATGAGCAGTTCTTC.

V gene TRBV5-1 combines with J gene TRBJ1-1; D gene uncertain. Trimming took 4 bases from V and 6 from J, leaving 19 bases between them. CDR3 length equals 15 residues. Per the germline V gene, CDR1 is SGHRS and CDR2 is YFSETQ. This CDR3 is CASSVLQSLGSEAFF. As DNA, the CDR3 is TGCGCCAGCAGCGTTCTTCAGTCGTTGGGCTCTGAAGCTTTCTTT.

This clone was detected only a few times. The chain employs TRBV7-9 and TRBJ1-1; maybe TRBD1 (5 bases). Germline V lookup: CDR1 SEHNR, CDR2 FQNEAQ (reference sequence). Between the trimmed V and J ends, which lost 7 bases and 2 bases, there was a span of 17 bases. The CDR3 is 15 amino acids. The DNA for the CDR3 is TGTGCCAGCACCGTTCGTCAGGGCGCCAACACTGAAGCTTTCTTT. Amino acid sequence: CASTVRQGANTEAFF. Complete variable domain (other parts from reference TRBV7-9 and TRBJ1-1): DTGVSQNPRHKITKRGQNVTFRCDPISEHNRLYWYRQTLGQGPEFLTYFQNEAQLEKSRLLSDRFSAERPKGSFSTLEIQRTEQGDSAMYLCASTVRQGANTEAFFGQGTRLTVV.

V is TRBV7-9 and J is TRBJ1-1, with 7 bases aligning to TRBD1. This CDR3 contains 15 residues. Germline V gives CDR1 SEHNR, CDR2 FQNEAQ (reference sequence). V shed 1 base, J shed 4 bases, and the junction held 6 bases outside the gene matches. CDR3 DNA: TGTGCCAGCAGCTTAGTTTACAGGGGCGGCACTGAAGCTTTCTTT. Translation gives CASSLVYRGGTEAFF.

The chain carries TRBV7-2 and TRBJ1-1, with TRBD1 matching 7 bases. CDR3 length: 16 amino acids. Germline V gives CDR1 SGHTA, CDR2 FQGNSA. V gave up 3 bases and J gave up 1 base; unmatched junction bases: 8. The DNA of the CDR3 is TGTGCCAGCAGCTTCCGACAGGGACCCTGGAACACTGAAGCTTTCTTT. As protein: CASSFRQGPWNTEAFF.

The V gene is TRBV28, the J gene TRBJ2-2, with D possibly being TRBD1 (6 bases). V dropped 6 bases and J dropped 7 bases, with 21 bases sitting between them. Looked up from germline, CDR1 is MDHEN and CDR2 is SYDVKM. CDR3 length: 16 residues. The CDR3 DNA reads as TGTGCCAGCAGCTCGACTTTAAACAGGGCGGTCGGGGAGCTGTTTTTT. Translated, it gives CASSSTLNRAVGELFF. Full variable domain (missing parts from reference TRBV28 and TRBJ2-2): DVKVTQSSRYLVKRTGEKVFLECVQDMDHENMFWYRQDPGLGLRLIYFSYDVKMKEKGDIPEGYSVSREKKERFSLILESASTNQTSMYLCASSSTLNRAVGELFFGEGSRLTVL.

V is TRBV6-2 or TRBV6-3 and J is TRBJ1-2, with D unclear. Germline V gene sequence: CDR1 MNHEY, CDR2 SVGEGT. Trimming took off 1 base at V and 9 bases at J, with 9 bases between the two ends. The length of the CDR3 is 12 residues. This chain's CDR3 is CASSYYRSSYTF. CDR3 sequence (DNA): TGTGCCAGCAGTTACTATCGGTCCAGCTACACCTTC.

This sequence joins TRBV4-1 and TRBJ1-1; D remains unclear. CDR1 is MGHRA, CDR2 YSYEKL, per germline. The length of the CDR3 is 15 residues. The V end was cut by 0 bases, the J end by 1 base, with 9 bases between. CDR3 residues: CASSQEEFGNTEAFF. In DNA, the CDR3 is TGCGCCAGCAGCCAAGAAGAATTCGGGAACACTGAAGCTTTCTTT.

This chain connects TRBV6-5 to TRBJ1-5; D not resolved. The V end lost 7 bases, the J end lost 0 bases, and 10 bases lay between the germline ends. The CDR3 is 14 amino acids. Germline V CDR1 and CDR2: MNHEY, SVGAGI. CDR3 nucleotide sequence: TGTGCCAGCAAGAGTCCTATTAGCAATCAGCCCCAGCATTTT. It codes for CASKSPISNQPQHF.

The CDR3 sequence is CASSYADTGELFF. DNA of the CDR3: TGTGCCAGCAGTTACGCGGACACCGGGGAGCTGTTTTTT. The gene calls are TRBV6-2 or TRBV6-3 and TRBJ2-2; D uncertain. This CDR3 has 13 residues. CDR1 and CDR2 from the germline V gene are MNHEY and SVGEGT. V was pared by 2 bases and J by 3 bases, with 4 bases between.

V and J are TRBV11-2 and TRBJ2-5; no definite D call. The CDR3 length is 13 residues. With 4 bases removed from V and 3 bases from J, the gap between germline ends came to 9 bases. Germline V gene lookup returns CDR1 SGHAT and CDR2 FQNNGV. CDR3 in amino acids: CASSYSMEETQYF. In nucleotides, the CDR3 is TGTGCCAGCAGCTACTCTATGGAAGAGACCCAGTACTTC.

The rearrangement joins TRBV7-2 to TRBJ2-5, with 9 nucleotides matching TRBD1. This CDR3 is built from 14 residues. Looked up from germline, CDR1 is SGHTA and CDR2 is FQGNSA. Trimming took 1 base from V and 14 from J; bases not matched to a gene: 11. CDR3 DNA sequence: TGTGCCAGCAGCTTAGAGGGACAGGGTTCCCCTACTTACTTC. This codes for CASSLEGQGSPTYF.

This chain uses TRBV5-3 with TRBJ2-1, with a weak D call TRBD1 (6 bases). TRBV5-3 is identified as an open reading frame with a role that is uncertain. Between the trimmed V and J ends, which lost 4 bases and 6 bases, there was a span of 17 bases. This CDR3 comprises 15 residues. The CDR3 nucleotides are TGTGCCAGAAGCCAAAAGCCTACAGGGTGCAATGAGCAGTTCTTC. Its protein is CARSQKPTGCNEQFF.

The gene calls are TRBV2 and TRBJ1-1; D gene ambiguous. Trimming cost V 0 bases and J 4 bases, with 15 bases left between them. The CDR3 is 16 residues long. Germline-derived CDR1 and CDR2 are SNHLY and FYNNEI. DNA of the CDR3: TGTGCCAGCAGTGAAGCAGCCGGGGTGGGGTTCACTGAAGCTTTCTTT. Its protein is CASSEAAGVGFTEAFF.

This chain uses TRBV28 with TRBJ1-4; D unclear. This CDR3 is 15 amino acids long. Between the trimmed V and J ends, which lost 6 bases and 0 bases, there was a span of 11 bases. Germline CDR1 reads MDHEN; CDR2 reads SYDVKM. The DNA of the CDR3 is TGTGCCAGCAGCCCAATCCATGCAACTAATGAAAAACTGTTTTTT. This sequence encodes CASSPIHATNEKLFF. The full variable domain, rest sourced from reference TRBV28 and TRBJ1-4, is DVKVTQSSRYLVKRTGEKVFLECVQDMDHENMFWYRQDPGLGLRLIYFSYDVKMKEKGDIPEGYSVSREKKERFSLILESASTNQTSMYLCASSPIHATNEKLFFGSGTQLSVL.

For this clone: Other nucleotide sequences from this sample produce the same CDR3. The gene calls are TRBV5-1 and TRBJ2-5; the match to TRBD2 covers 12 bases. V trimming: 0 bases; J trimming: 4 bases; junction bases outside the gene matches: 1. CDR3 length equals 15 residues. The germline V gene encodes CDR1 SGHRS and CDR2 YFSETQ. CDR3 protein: CASSLALAGGETQYF. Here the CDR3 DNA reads TGCGCCAGCAGCTTGGCACTAGCGGGGGGAGAGACCCAGTACTTC.

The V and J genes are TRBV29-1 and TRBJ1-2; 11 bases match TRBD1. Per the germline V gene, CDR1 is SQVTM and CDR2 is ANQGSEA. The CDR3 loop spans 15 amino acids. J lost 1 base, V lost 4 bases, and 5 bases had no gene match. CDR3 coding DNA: TGCAGCGTTGGGACAGGGGGCGCGAATAACTATGGCTACACCTTC. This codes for CSVGTGGANNYGYTF.

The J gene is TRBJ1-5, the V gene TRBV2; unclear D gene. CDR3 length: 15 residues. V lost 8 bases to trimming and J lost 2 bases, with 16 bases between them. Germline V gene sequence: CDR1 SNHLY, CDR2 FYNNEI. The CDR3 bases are TGTGCCAGCTCTAGTCCTTCGGGTGGCAATCAGCCCCAGCATTTT. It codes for CASSSPSGGNQPQHF.

The CDR3 here is CASSLWGDREAFF. For the CDR3, the DNA is TGTGCCAGCAGTTTATGGGGCGACAGGGAAGCTTTCTTT. This chain connects TRBV27 to TRBJ1-1, with a tentative D call TRBD1 (6 bases). The CDR3 extends over 13 amino acids. Germline lookup yields CDR1 MNHEY and CDR2 SMNVEV (reference sequence). The V gene lost 1 base and the J gene lost 8 bases, with 11 bases spanning the gap.